Reported below is one T cell receptor beta chain. The data stem from a study of T cells in tuberculosis. In the study overall: The T cells targeted glucose monomycolate, a mycobacterial lipid, via CD1B.

Produced via immunoSEQ multiplex PCR; TCRdb's table is partial and in-frame only. Of more than 40,000 clones in the sample, approximately 94% were seen once. The TCR was taken from a donor aged 10 to 29 with latent tuberculosis or without tuberculosis infection. Some clones in this sample may be carry-over from other donors' samples. The sample comprised PBMCs.

CDR3 nucleotide sequence: TGTGCCAGCAGTACGGACAGGGTAAATGAGCAGTTCTTC. This gives the protein CASSTDRVNEQFF. The rearrangement joins TRBV9 to TRBJ2-1, with TRBD1 matching over 8 bases. Germline lookup yields CDR1 SGDLS and CDR2 YYNGEE. There are 13 residues in the CDR3. V was clipped by 5 bases and J by 7 bases; unmatched bases: 5.